These 24 T cell receptor beta chains share one sample of origin, sequenced in a study of shared clonotypes between healthy human individuals. Clones were read by immunoSEQ multiplex PCR, and TCRdb kept only the in-frame ones, dropping some. The repertoire holds fewer than 1 million clones, with around 96% as singletons. It was CD45RO-negative cells, positively selected for CCR7, that made up naive CD8 cells, with terminally differentiated effector memory CD45RA+ cells excluded. What was sequenced was naive CD8+ T cells sorted from blood. Every receptor here comes from a man under 40 in good health.

This chain uses TRBV5-6 with TRBJ1-5, with D perhaps TRBD1 (5 bases). The germline gives CDR1 SGHDT, CDR2 YYEEEE. V was cut by 4 bases and J by 4 bases, with 15 bases left in between. This CDR3 has 15 residues. This chain's CDR3 is CASSPGWGGNQPQHF. CDR3 sequence (DNA): TGTGCCAGCAGCCCGGGCTGGGGGGGTAATCAGCCCCAGCATTTT. Full variable domain (missing parts from reference TRBV5-6 and TRBJ1-5): DAGVTQSPTHLIKTRGQQVTLRCSPKSGHDTVSWYQQALGQGPQFIFQYYEEEERQRGNFPDRFSGHQFPNYSSELNVNALLLGDSALYLCASSPGWGGNQPQHFGDGTRLSIL.

V and J are TRBV29-1 and TRBJ2-7; D uncertain. The germline V gene has CDR1 SQVTM and CDR2 ANQGSEA. There are 13 residues in the CDR3. Trimming shortened V by 5 bases and J by 0 bases, and 11 bases separated the two germline ends. The CDR3 spells CSVYSGSSYEQYF. The CDR3 DNA follows: TGCAGCGTTTATTCCGGGTCCTCCTACGAGCAGTACTTC.

This chain connects TRBV28 to TRBJ1-1, with 8 nucleotides matching TRBD1. This CDR3 is built from 14 residues. Germline values: CDR1 MDHEN, CDR2 SYDVKM. Trimming took 10 bases from V and 0 from J; bases not matched to a gene: 7. CDR3 protein: CATYHRGLNTEAFF. The CDR3, as DNA: TGTGCCACCTACCACAGGGGGTTGAACACTGAAGCTTTCTTT.

The chain couples TRBV6-5 to TRBJ2-1, with 9 bases that match TRBD2. The CDR3 length is 15 residues. The germline gives CDR1 MNHEY, CDR2 SVGAGI. V lost 6 bases, J lost 9 bases, and 12 bases stayed unmatched. CDR3 nucleotides: TGTGCCAGCAGCTCCTTCGCGGGAGGGCTGGGTGAGCAGTTCTTC. Protein product: CASSSFAGGLGEQFF.

V is TRBV7-9 and J is TRBJ2-7; 7 nucleotides line up with TRBD2. The CDR3 runs to 14 residues. Germline V gives CDR1 SEHNR, CDR2 FQNEAQ (reference sequence). V lost 3 bases, J lost 3 bases, and 5 bases stayed unmatched. CDR3 sequence (DNA): TGTGCCAGCAGCTTCGGCGGGAGAATCTACGAGCAGTACTTC. Translated: CASSFGGRIYEQYF.

The count of this clone is one. The chain recombines TRBV7-9 with TRBJ2-3; a possible D gene is TRBD1 (7 bases). Per the germline V gene, CDR1 is SEHNR and CDR2 is FQNEAQ (reference sequence). V dropped 6 bases and J dropped 10 bases, with 14 bases sitting between them. This CDR3 has 12 residues. The CDR3 here is CASRLQGDSQYF. The CDR3 DNA is TGTGCCAGCAGACTCCAGGGGGACTCGCAGTATTTT.

This chain links TRBV7-9 with TRBJ2-7, with 7 bases that match TRBD2. V lost 0 bases and J lost 7; bases outside the gene matches: 3. Germline V gene lookup returns CDR1 SEHNR and CDR2 FQNEAQ (reference sequence). This CDR3 is built from 13 residues. CDR3 in DNA: TGTGCCAGCAGCTTAGCGCCCGGGGGGGAGCAGTACTTC. This sequence encodes CASSLAPGGEQYF.

J is TRBJ1-1 and V is TRBV4-1; 9 nucleotides agree with TRBD1. J was trimmed by 7 bases and V by 2 bases; bases with no gene match: 8. This CDR3 is built from 15 residues. The germline V gene has CDR1 MGHRA and CDR2 YSYEKL. The CDR3 loop is CASSQSVTGGIEAFF. The CDR3 region has the DNA TGCGCCAGCAGCCAATCGGTAACAGGGGGCATTGAAGCTTTCTTT.

The CDR3 nucleotides read TGTGCCAGCAGCACAAGGACCGGGACTAGCGGTTACAATGAGCAGTTCTTC. Protein: CASSTRTGTSGYNEQFF. The gene calls are TRBV9 and TRBJ2-1; TRBD2 aligns across 11 bases. V was pared by 4 bases and J by 4 bases, with 10 bases of the junction left unmatched. CDR3 length equals 17 residues. Germline values: CDR1 SGDLS, CDR2 YYNGEE.

The chain combines TRBV7-6 with TRBJ2-7; D not resolved. The CDR3 length is 12 residues. V was clipped by 2 bases and J by 2 bases, with 4 bases between them. Germline CDR1 SGHVS, CDR2 FNYEAQ. Written as DNA, the CDR3 is TGTGCCAGCAGCTTAAACGCCTACGAGCAGTACTTC. It is translated as CASSLNAYEQYF.

The J gene is TRBJ1-2, the V gene TRBV27; 7 bases fit TRBD1. With 3 bases clipped from V and 5 bases from J, the junction kept 9 bases outside the gene matches. CDR1 is MNHEY and CDR2 is SMNVEV in the germline V gene (reference sequence). This CDR3 is 15 amino acids long. CDR3 sequence: CASSLQGGAGYGYTF. In nucleotides, the CDR3 is TGTGCCAGCAGTTTGCAGGGGGGAGCGGGGTATGGCTACACCTTC.

Regarding this clone: The junction and the germline gene differ at one end; a read error may be behind it. The chain uses TRBV7-7 and TRBJ2-1; unclear D gene. This CDR3 has 14 amino acids. The germline gives CDR1 SSHAT, CDR2 FNYEAQ (reference sequence). The CDR3 region is CASSLAPLGNEQFF. As DNA, the CDR3 is TGTGCTAGCAGCTTAGCACCCCTAGGCAATGAGCAGTTCTTC. The variable domain in full, completed from reference TRBV7-7 and TRBJ2-1, reads GAGVSQSPRYKVTKRGQDVTLRCDPISSHATLYWYQQALGQGPEFLTYFNYEAQPDKSGLPSDRFSAERPEGSISTLTIQRTEQRDSAMYRCASSLAPLGNEQFFGPGTRLTVL.

This clone appeared once. This chain joins TRBV27 and TRBJ1-1; the D is unclear. Looked up from germline, CDR1 is MNHEY and CDR2 is SMNVEV (reference sequence). The CDR3 totals 14 residues. The ends were cut back, 6 bases at V and 5 bases at J, with 16 bases in the middle. The CDR3 protein is CASRRAGFVTEAFF. CDR3 sequence (DNA): TGTGCCAGCAGGAGAGCCGGGTTCGTTACTGAAGCTTTCTTT.

This clone has only one observation. The J gene is TRBJ2-7, the V gene TRBV28; D remains unclear. The ends were cut back, 5 bases at V and 6 bases at J, with 14 bases in the middle. CDR1 and CDR2 from the germline V gene are MDHEN and SYDVKM. The CDR3 has 13 amino acids. The CDR3 here is CASSLSRLIEQYF. CDR3 bases: TGTGCCAGCAGTCTCAGCCGCTTAATCGAGCAGTACTTC.

A single count supports this clone. This chain uses TRBV9 with TRBJ2-2; maybe TRBD1 (6 bases). The CDR3 runs 15 residues. The V and J ends lost 3 bases and 4 bases respectively, with 13 bases between them. Germline lookup yields CDR1 SGDLS and CDR2 YYNGEE. The CDR3 here is CASSARTESTGELFF. CDR3 nucleotide sequence: TGTGCCAGCAGCGCCAGGACAGAGAGCACCGGGGAGCTGTTTTTT.

For the CDR3, the DNA is TGTGCCAGCAGGTTTAGCGGGGCAAACTCCTACGAGCAGTACTTC. It codes for CASRFSGANSYEQYF. V usage is TRBV28 and J usage is TRBJ2-7; 8 bases line up with TRBD2. After removal of 6 bases from V and 0 bases from J, the junction contained 7 bases not matched to a gene. Germline V gene sequence: CDR1 MDHEN, CDR2 SYDVKM. There are 15 residues in the CDR3. Complete variable domain (other parts from reference TRBV28 and TRBJ2-7): DVKVTQSSRYLVKRTGEKVFLECVQDMDHENMFWYRQDPGLGLRLIYFSYDVKMKEKGDIPEGYSVSREKKERFSLILESASTNQTSMYLCASRFSGANSYEQYFGPGTRLTVT.

V usage is TRBV10-2 and J usage is TRBJ2-7, with D unclear. The ends were cut back, 4 bases at V and 0 bases at J, with 10 bases in the middle. Per germline, CDR1 WSHSY and CDR2 SAAADI. The CDR3 consists of 14 residues. The CDR3 DNA follows: TGCGCCAGCAGTGTTTCCCAGAGCTCCTACGAGCAGTACTTC. Encoded protein: CASSVSQSSYEQYF.

The gene calls are TRBV7-9 and TRBJ2-1; D assignment may be TRBD1 or TRBD2 (5 bases each). Germline-derived CDR1 and CDR2 are SEHNR and FQNEAQ (reference sequence). CDR3 length equals 15 residues. V lost 0 bases to trimming and J lost 5 bases, with 11 bases between them. This CDR3 is CASSLAGTGDNEQFF. DNA of the CDR3: TGTGCCAGCAGCTTAGCCGGGACCGGGGACAATGAGCAGTTCTTC. The full variable domain, completed using reference TRBV7-9 and TRBJ2-1, is DTGVSQNPRHKITKRGQNVTFRCDPISEHNRLYWYRQTLGQGPEFLTYFQNEAQLEKSRLLSDRFSAERPKGSFSTLEIQRTEQGDSAMYLCASSLAGTGDNEQFFGPGTRLTVL.

The chain carries TRBV19 and TRBJ2-1, with a tentative D call TRBD1 (6 bases). The CDR3 runs to 15 residues. V was clipped by 4 bases and J by 9 bases, with 19 bases between them. Germline V gene lookup returns CDR1 LNHDA and CDR2 SQIVND (reference sequence). The CDR3 region is CASSNLGRGDFEQFF. CDR3 DNA sequence: TGTGCCAGTAGTAATTTGGGCAGGGGCGATTTTGAGCAGTTCTTC.

The CDR3 here is CASSSSEIAGVVHEQYF. CDR3 nucleotides: TGTGCCAGCAGCTCTTCCGAGATAGCGGGAGTGGTCCACGAGCAGTACTTC. The chain uses TRBV7-9 and TRBJ2-7; 9 bases agree with TRBD2. The CDR3 totals 17 residues. Per the germline V gene, CDR1 is SEHNR and CDR2 is FQNEAQ (reference sequence). The J segment lost 5 bases and the V segment lost 4 bases, leaving 15 bases of the junction unmatched.

The J gene is TRBJ2-1, the V gene TRBV28; TRBD2 might be the D (5 bases). V was trimmed by 5 bases and J by 4 bases, leaving 18 bases between them. CDR3 length equals 16 residues. Per germline, CDR1 MDHEN and CDR2 SYDVKM. The CDR3 region is CASSQRVNSGYNEQFF. CDR3 nucleotide sequence: TGTGCCAGCAGTCAAAGGGTAAATTCGGGATACAATGAGCAGTTCTTC.

V is TRBV11-2 and J is TRBJ2-7, with 7 positions matching TRBD2. Germline lookup yields CDR1 SGHAT and CDR2 FQNNGV. J gave up 3 bases and V 2 bases, and 7 bases lay outside the gene matches. This CDR3 comprises 15 residues. The CDR3 reads CASSLYGGEVYEQYF. The CDR3 DNA follows: TGTGCCAGCAGCTTATATGGGGGGGAGGTCTACGAGCAGTACTTC.

The chain couples TRBV6-1 to TRBJ2-7, with 9 bases matching TRBD1. Germline values: CDR1 MNHNS, CDR2 SASEGT. V was pared by 2 bases and J by 4 bases, with 6 bases of the junction left unmatched. The CDR3 consists of 15 residues. In nucleotides, the CDR3 is TGTGCCAGCAGTGAATTCGGGACAGGGACTTACGAGCAGTACTTC. Residues: CASSEFGTGTYEQYF.

The chain carries TRBV14 and TRBJ2-5; D unresolved. Germline CDR1 reads SGHDN; CDR2 reads FVKESK. V was pared by 1 base and J by 4 bases, with 13 bases between. CDR3 length equals 15 residues. CDR3 DNA: TGTGCCAGCAGCCAAGCAGGATCCCCCGGAGAGACCCAGTACTTC. This sequence encodes CASSQAGSPGETQYF.